The clone carrying this TCR beta chain was found a few times. The antigen is unknown. TCRdb reprocessed the 5' RACE reads with MiXCR, giving one entry per CDR3 protein. Here the sample spans 300,000 to 350,000 distinct CDR3 sequences, about 10% being singletons. The length of the CDR3 is 15 residues. The V end was cut by 7 bases, the J end by 10 bases, with 20 bases between. CDR1 is SNHLY, CDR2 FYNNEI, per germline. These data are taken from a study of T cells after yellow fever vaccination. General study results and limits: The bulk population could contribute abundant contaminating clonotypes to FACS-sorted repertoires. Peak timing came faster in the weaker secondary response, day 5 versus 15. Once the booster was given, most primary-vaccination clones reappeared, at approximately 97% for CD4 and roughly 86% for CD8.

The genes are TRBV2 and TRBJ1-6; the D is unclear. This specimen consisted of CD4+ T cells sorted from PBMCs, obtained 45 days after the yellow fever booster vaccination. The clonotype originates from a man younger than 35 who received the YFV17D yellow fever vaccine. This chain's CDR3 is CASTREGGIGSPLHF. The CDR3 DNA follows: TGTGCCAGCACCCGGGAAGGTGGCATCGGATCACCCCTCCACTTT.